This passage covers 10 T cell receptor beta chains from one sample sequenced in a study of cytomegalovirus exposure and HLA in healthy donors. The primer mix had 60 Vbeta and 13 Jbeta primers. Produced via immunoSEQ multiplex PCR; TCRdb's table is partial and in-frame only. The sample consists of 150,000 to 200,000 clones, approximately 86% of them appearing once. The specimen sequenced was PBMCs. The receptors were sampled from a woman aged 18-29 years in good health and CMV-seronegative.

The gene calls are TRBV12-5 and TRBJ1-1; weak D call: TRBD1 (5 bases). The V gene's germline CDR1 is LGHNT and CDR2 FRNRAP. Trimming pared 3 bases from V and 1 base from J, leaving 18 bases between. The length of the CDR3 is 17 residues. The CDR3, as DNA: TGTGCTAGTGGTTTTCTGGGGACTGATATTCGGAACACTGAAGCTTTCTTT. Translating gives CASGFLGTDIRNTEAFF.

For the CDR3, the DNA is TGTGCCAGTAGTGTGACAGGATGGGCTTTCTTT. It encodes CASSVTGWAFF. This chain connects TRBV19 to TRBJ1-1; tentative D call: TRBD1 (6 bases). V was pared by 5 bases and J by 11 bases, with 12 bases between. The V gene's germline CDR1 is LNHDA and CDR2 SQIVND (reference sequence). The CDR3 is 11 amino acids.

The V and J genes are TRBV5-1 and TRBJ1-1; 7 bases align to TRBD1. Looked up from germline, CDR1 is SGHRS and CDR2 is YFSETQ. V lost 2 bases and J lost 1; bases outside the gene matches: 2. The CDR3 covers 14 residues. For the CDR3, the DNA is TGCGCCAGCAGCTTTAACAGGGGGAACACTGAAGCTTTCTTT. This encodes CASSFNRGNTEAFF.

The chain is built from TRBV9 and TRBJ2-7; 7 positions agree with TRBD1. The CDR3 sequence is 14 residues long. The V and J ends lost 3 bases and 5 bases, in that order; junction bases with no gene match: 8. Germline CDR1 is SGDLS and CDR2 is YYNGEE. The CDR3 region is CASSARQGFHEQYF. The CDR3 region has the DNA TGTGCCAGCAGCGCCCGACAGGGATTCCACGAGCAGTACTTC.

CDR3 sequence (DNA): TGTGCCAGCAGTCGTACTAGCGGGGGCACCGGGGAGCTGTTTTTT. It codes for CASSRTSGGTGELFF. J is TRBJ2-2 and V is TRBV6-5; 11 positions agree with TRBD2. CDR3 length: 15 amino acids. CDR1 and CDR2 from the germline V gene are MNHEY and SVGAGI. The junction had 3 bases not matched to a gene; V was cut back by 5 bases and J by 4 bases.

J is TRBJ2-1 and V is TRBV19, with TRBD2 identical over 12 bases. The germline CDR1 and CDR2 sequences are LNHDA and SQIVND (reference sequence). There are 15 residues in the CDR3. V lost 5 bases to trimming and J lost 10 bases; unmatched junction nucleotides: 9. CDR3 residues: CASSPLAGGQWEQFF. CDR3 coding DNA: TGTGCCAGTAGTCCACTAGCGGGGGGCCAATGGGAGCAGTTCTTC.

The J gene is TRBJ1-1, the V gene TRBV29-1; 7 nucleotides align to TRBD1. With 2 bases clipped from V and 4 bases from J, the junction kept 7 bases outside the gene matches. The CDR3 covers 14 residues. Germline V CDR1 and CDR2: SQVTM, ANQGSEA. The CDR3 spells CSVETAAGGTEAFF. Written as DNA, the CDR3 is TGCAGCGTTGAAACAGCGGCAGGGGGCACTGAAGCTTTCTTT.

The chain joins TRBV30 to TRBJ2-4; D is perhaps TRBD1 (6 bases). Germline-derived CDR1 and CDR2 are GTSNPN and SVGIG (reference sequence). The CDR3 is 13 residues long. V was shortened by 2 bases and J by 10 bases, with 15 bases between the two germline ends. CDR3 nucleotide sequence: TGTGCCTGGAGTTCTTCCATAAGGGGGATTCAGTACTTC. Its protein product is CAWSSSIRGIQYF.

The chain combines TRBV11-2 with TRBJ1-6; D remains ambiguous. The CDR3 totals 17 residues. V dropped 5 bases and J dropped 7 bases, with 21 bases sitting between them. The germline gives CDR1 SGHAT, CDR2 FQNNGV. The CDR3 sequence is CASSPREWIGGNSPLHF. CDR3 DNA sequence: TGTGCCAGCAGCCCGAGAGAATGGATAGGCGGAAATTCACCCCTCCACTTT.

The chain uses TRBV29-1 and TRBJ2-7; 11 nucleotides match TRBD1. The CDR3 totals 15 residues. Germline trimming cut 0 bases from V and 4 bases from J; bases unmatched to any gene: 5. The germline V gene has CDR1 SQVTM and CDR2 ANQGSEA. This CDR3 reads CSVEDYGTGGYEQYF. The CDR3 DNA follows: TGCAGCGTTGAAGACTACGGGACAGGGGGATACGAGCAGTACTTC.